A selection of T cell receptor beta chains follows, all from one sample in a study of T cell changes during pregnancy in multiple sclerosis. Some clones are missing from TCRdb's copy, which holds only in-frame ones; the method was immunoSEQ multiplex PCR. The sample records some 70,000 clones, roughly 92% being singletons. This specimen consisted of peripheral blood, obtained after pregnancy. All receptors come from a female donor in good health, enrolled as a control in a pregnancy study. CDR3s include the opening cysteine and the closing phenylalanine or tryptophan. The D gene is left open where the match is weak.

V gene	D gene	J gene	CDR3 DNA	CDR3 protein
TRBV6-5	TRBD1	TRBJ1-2	TGTGCCAGCAGGGATCCAGGGGGGGGCTACACCTTC	CASRDPGGGYTF
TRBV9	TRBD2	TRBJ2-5	TGTGCCAGCAGCGGTCGGGGGCGGGGGGGCAGGCAAGAGACCCAGTACTTC	CASSGRGRGGRQETQYF
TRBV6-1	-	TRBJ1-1	TGTGCCAGCAGCTCGGACACTATGAACACTGAAGCTTTCTTT	CASSSDTMNTEAFF
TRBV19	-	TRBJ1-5	TGTGCCAGTAGTACGCACAGGGTTCGCAATCAGCCCCAGCATTTT	CASSTHRVRNQPQHF
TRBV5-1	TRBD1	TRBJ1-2	TGCGCCAGCAGCTCCGGGACAGAGAACTATGGCTACACCTTC	CASSSGTENYGYTF
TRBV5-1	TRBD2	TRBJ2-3	TGCGCCAGCAGCTTGGTGGGGGGACTAGCGGGGGATACGCAGTATTTT	CASSLVGGLAGDTQYF
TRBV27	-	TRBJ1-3	TGTGCCAGCAGTTTAGGTGGGCAGGGGACTGGAAACACCATATATTTT	CASSLGGQGTGNTIYF
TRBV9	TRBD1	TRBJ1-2	TGTGCCAGCAGCGTAGGGACCTCACCAGGGGGAGCAGAAGGCTACACCTTC	CASSVGTSPGGAEGYTF
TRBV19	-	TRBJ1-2	TGTGCCAGTAGTCCACCAGGTCTGGGCTATGGCTACACCTTC	CASSPPGLGYGYTF
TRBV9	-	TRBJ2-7	TGTGCCAGCAGCGCTTCACGGAGCTCCTACGAGCAGTACTTC	CASSASRSSYEQYF